In this sample, the clone carrying this T cell receptor beta chain is medium-sized. Its cognate antigen is unknown. These data belong to a study of cytomegalovirus exposure and HLA in healthy donors. Findings of the study overall: Apart from CMV serostatus, no immune exposure information was available. The study carried out a later analysis of TCR beta sequences. It associated 15,000 to 20,000 of them with specific HLA alleles at a false discovery rate of 0.05. Among TCR beta chains of equal frequency, HLA-associated ones were more clonally expanded in a later analysis.

This PCR relied on a set of 60 Vbeta primers and 13 Jbeta primers. Per the study methods: In a later analysis, roughly 86 million unique TCR beta chains included roughly 11 million shared by two or more donors. The repertoire was sequenced with immunoSEQ multiplex PCR; TCRdb's copy has only in-frame clones and lacks some. The V and J calls and clone size were taken over from that table, and D and trimming were inferred from the DNA. The sample holds around 110,000 clones, over 8% seen once. CDR1 and CDR2 (germline): MGHRA, YSYEKL. This CDR3 comprises 14 residues. V was clipped by 5 bases and J by 5 bases; unmatched bases: 6.

This receptor was identified in a man aged 25 to 40 in good health and CMV-seronegative. The rearrangement joins TRBV4-1 to TRBJ1-1; 9 bases are shared with TRBD1. Sequences were obtained from PBMCs. The CDR3 spells CASSSGQGLTEAFF. The CDR3 DNA reads TGCGCCAGCAGCTCGGGACAGGGTTTGACTGAAGCTTTCTTT.